The source of this TCR beta chain is a study of T cell responses to AZD1222 COVID-19 vaccine. The overall study: Investigators merged groups given second doses at roughly 4 or roughly 12 weeks. Whole-study findings and limits: Repertoire sampling occurred only after the peak T cell response. When two AZD1222 doses had been given, Spike-specific TCR breadth and depth rose.

Only in-frame clones appear in the TCRdb table, and some are missing; sequencing was by immunoSEQ multiplex PCR. The table records about 120,000 clones, about 90% of them present only once. A remark on this clone: The antigen remains unidentified.

Germline CDR1 reads DFQATT; CDR2 reads SNEGSKA (reference sequence). The CDR3 sequence is 10 residues long. Deletions cut 6 bases from V and 6 bases from J, with 6 bases between. Source: peripheral blood, taken on day 0 of AZD1222 vaccination. V gene TRBV20-1 combines with J gene TRBJ2-1; D is uncertain. The receptor comes from an adult in good health. In nucleotides, the CDR3 is TGCAGTGCCTTCCGCAATGAGCAGTTCTTC. Translated, it gives CSAFRNEQFF.